This T cell receptor beta chain was sequenced in a study of T cells in Graves' hyperthyroidism and ophthalmopathy. TCR beta CDR3 region amplification was performed from RNA transcripts. During a first-round RT-PCR of the TCR CDR3, the HTBI primer set was used. Using its own MiXCR run on the multiplex PCR reads, TCRdb lists one record per CDR3 protein. The sample includes 530,000 or so distinct CDR3 sequences, over 15% of them seen just once. This clonotype was found a few times. The V gene's germline CDR1 is MNHEY and CDR2 SVGEGT. The V and J ends lost 5 bases and 4 bases respectively, with 21 bases between them. This CDR3 comprises 17 residues.

The chain links TRBV6-2 or TRBV6-3 to TRBJ2-1; D is unresolved. Sequenced sample: blood. The sequence came from a woman in her late teens or twenties with Graves' ophthalmopathy. CDR3 sequence: CASSPRARSNGYNEQFF. The CDR3, as DNA: TGTGCCAGCAGTCCAAGGGCCCGGTCGAATGGTTACAATGAGCAGTTCTTC.